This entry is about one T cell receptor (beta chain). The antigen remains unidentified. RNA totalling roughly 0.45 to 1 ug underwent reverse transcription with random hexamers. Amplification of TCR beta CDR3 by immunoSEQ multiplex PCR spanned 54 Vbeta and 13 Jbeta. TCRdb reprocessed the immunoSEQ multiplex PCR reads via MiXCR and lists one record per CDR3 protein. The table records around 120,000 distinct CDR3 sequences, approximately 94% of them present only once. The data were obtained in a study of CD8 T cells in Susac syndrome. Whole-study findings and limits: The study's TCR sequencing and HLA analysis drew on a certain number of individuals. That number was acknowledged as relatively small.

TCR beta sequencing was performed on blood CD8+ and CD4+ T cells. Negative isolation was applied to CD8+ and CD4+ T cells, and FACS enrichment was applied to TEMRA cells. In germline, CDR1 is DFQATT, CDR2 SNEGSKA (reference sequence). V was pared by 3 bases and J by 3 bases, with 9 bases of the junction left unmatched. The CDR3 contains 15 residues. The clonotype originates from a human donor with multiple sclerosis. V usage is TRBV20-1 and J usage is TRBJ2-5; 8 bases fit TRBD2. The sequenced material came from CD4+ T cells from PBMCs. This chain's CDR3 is CSARLGGAQKETQYF. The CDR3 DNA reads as TGCAGTGCTAGGCTCGGGGGGGCCCAAAAAGAGACCCAGTACTTC.